This T cell receptor (beta chain) is drawn from a study of STAT5B mutations in CD4+ large granular lymphocyte leukemia. Overall study findings and caveats: Patient CD4-sorted repertoires looked more clonal than healthy CD4+ repertoires, even without putative leukemic clones. Main leukemic clonotypes were patient-specific, but roughly 26% appeared at low frequency elsewhere.

The CDR3 is 15 residues long. CDR1 SGHTA and CDR2 FQGNSA come from the germline V gene. The ends lost 6 bases at V and 5 bases at J; junction bases unmatched: 10. The assay was run at survey level. In the original processing: A productive frequency of 2.59 x 10-5 was the lowest detectable. Using immunoSEQ multiplex PCR, the repertoire was profiled, and TCRdb retains in-frame clones only, with some absent. For V, J and clone size, that table is used; D and trimming come from the DNA. This table has roughly 30,000 clones, roughly 84% appearing once. Details on this clone: As yet, its antigen is unknown.

The origin of this receptor is a human donor in good health. Sequenced sample: CD4+ T cells from blood buffy coats. The V call is TRBV7-2, the J call TRBJ2-5, with TRBD2 matching 9 bases. CDR3 amino acids: CASSSAGGPGETQYF. CDR3 in DNA: TGTGCCAGCAGTAGCGCGGGGGGGCCGGGGGAGACCCAGTACTTC.